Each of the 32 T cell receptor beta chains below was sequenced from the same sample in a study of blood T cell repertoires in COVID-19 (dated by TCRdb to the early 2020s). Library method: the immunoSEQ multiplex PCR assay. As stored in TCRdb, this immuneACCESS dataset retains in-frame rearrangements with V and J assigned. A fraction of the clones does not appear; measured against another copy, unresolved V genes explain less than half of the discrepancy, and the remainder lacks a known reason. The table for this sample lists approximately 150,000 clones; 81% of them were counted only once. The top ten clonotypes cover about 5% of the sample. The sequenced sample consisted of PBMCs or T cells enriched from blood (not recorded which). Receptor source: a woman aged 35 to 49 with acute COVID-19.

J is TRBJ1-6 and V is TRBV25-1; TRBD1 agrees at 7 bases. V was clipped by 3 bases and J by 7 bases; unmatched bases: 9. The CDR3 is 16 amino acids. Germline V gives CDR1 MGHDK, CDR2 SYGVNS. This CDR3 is CASSEIGTEPNSPLHF. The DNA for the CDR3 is TGTGCCAGCAGTGAGATTGGGACAGAGCCCAATTCACCCCTCCACTTT.

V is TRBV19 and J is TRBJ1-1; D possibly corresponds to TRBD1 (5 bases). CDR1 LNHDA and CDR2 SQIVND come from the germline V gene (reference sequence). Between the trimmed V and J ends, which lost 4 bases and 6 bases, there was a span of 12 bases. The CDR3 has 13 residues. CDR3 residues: CASSKSGAPEAFF. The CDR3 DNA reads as TGTGCCAGTAGTAAGAGTGGGGCCCCTGAAGCTTTCTTT. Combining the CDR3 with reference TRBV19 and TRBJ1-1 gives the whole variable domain DGGITQSPKYLFRKEGQNVTLSCEQNLNHDAMYWYRQDPGQGLRLIYYSQIVNDFQKGDIAEGYSVSREKKESFPLTVTSAQKNPTAFYLCASSKSGAPEAFFGQGTRLTVV.

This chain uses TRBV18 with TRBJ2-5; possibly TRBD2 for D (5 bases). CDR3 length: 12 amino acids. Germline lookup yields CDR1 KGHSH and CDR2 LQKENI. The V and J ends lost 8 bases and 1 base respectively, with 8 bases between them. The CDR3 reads CASREGQETQYF. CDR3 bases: TGTGCCAGCCGCGAGGGCCAAGAGACCCAGTACTTC.

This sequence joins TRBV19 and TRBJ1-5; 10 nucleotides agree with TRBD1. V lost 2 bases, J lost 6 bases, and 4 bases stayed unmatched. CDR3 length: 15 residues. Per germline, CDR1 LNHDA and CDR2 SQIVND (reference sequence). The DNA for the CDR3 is TGTGCCAGTAGTATATCCGGGACAGGGGTTCAGCCCCAGCATTTT. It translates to CASSISGTGVQPQHF.

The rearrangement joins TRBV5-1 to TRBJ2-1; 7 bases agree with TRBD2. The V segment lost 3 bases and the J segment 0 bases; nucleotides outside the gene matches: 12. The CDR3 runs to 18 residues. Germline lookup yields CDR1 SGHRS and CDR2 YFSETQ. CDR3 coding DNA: TGCGCCAGCAGCTATTCGGGAGGCCTGCCCCCCTCCTACAATGAGCAGTTCTTC. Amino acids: CASSYSGGLPPSYNEQFF.

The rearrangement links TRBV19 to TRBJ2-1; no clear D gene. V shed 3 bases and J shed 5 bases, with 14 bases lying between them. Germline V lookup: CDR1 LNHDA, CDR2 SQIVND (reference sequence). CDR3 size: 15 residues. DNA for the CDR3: TGTGCCAGTAGTATGCCCGCGGATGATAACAATGAGCAGTTCTTC. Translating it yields CASSMPADDNNEQFF.

The CDR3 is CASSRDRAYQPQHF. CDR3 DNA: TGTGCCAGCAGTCGGGACAGGGCATATCAGCCCCAGCATTTT. V usage is TRBV2 and J usage is TRBJ1-5; 9 bases are a match to TRBD1. Trimming at V came to 5 bases and at J to 5 bases, leaving 4 bases not matched to a gene. Germline V lookup: CDR1 SNHLY, CDR2 FYNNEI. The CDR3 covers 14 residues.

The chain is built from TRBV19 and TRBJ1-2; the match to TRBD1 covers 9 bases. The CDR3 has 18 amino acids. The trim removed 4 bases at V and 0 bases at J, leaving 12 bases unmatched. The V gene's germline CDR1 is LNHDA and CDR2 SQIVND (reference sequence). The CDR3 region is CASSTRPIGTGPNYGYTF. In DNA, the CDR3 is TGTGCCAGTAGTACCCGACCCATCGGGACAGGGCCTAACTATGGCTACACCTTC.

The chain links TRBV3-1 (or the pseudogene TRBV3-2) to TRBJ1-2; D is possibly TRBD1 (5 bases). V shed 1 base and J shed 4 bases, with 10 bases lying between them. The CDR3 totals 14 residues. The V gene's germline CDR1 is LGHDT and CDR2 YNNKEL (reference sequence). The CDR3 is CASSQGKQGYGYTF. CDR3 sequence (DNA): TGTGCCAGCAGCCAAGGAAAGCAGGGCTATGGCTACACCTTC.

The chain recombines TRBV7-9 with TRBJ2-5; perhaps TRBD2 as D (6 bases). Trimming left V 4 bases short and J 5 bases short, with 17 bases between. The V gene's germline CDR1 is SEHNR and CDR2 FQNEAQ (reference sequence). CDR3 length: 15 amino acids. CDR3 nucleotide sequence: TGTGCCAGCAGCTCCCTCCGGGACTCCCTTGAGACCCAGTACTTC. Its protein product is CASSSLRDSLETQYF.

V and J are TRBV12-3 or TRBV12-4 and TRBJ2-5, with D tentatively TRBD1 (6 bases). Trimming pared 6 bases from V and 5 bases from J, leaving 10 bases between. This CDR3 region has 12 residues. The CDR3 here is CASSRDIETQYF. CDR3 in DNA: TGTGCCAGCAGCCGGGACATTGAGACCCAGTACTTC.

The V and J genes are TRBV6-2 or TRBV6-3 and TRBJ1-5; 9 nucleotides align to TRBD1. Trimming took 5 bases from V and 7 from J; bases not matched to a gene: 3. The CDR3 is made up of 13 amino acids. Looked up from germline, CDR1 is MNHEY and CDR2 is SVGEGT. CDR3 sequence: CASSLGQGQPQHF. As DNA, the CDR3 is TGTGCCAGCAGTCTAGGACAGGGGCAGCCCCAGCATTTT.

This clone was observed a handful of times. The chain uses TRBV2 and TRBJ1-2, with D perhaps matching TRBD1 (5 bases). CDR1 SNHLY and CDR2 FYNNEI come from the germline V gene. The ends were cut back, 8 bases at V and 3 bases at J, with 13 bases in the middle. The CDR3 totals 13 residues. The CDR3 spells CASRQLSHYGYTF. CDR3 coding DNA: TGTGCCAGCCGACAGCTTTCCCACTATGGCTACACCTTC.

The CDR3 spells CASSIGGDSTEAFF. DNA for the CDR3: TGTGCCAGTAGTATAGGGGGGGACAGTACTGAAGCTTTCTTT. The rearrangement joins TRBV19 to TRBJ1-1, with 7 positions matching TRBD1. The CDR3 sequence is 14 residues long. Germline V gene sequence: CDR1 LNHDA, CDR2 SQIVND (reference sequence). The V segment lost 1 base and the J segment 5 bases; nucleotides outside the gene matches: 4.

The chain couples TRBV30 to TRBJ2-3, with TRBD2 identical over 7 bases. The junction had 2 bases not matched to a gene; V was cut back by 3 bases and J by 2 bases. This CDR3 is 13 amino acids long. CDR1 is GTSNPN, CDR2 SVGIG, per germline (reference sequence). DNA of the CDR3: TGTGCCTGGAGGCGGGAGTACACAGATACGCAGTATTTT. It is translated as CAWRREYTDTQYF.

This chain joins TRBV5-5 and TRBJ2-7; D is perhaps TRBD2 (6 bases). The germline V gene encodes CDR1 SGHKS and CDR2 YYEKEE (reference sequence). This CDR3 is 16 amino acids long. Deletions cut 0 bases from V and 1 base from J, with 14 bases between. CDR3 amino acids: CASSLEGLTISYEQYF. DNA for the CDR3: TGTGCCAGCAGCTTGGAGGGACTGACTATTTCCTACGAGCAGTACTTC.

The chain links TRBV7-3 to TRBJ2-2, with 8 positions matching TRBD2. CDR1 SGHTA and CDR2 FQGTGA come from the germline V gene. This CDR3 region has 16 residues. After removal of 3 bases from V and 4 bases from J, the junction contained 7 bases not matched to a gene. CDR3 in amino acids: CASSLGSGSSTGELFF. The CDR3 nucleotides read TGTGCCAGCAGCTTGGGAAGCGGGAGTAGCACCGGGGAGCTGTTTTTT.

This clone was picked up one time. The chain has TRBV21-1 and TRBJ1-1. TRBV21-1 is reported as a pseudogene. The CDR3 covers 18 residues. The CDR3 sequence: CASSKVASELIPRAEAFF. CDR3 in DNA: TGTGCCAGCAGCAAAGTAGCGTCAGAATTGATTCCTCGCGCTGAAGCTTTCTTT.

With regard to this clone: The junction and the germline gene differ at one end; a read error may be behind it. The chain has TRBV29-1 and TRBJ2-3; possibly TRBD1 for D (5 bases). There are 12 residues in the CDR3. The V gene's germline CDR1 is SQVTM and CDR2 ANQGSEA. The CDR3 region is CSVEGQTDTQYF. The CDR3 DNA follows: TGCAGCGTGGAAGGACAAACGGATACGCAGTATTTT.

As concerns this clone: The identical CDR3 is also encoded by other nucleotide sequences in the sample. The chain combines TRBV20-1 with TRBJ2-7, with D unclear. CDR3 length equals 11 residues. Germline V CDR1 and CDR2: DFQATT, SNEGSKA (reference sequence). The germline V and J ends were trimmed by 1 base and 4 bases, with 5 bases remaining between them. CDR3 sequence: CSARAGYEQYF. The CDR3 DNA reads TGCAGTGCTAGAGCCGGTTACGAGCAGTACTTC.

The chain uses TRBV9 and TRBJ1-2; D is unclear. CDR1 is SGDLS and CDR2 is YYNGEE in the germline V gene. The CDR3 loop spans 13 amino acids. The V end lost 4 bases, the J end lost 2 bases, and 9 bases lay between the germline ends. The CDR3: CASSPSPNYGYTF. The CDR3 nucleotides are TGTGCCAGCAGCCCGAGTCCGAACTATGGCTACACCTTC.

The CDR3 spells CASSIDPMAVEQFF. The CDR3, as DNA: TGTGCCAGTAGTATAGATCCCATGGCGGTAGAGCAGTTCTTC. The chain carries TRBV19 and TRBJ2-1; D is uncertain. Trimming took off 0 bases at V and 10 bases at J, with 13 bases between the two ends. Germline CDR1 reads LNHDA; CDR2 reads SQIVND (reference sequence). The CDR3 has 14 amino acids. Filled out from reference TRBV19 and TRBJ2-1, the complete variable domain reads DGGITQSPKYLFRKEGQNVTLSCEQNLNHDAMYWYRQDPGQGLRLIYYSQIVNDFQKGDIAEGYSVSREKKESFPLTVTSAQKNPTAFYLCASSIDPMAVEQFFGPGTRLTVL.

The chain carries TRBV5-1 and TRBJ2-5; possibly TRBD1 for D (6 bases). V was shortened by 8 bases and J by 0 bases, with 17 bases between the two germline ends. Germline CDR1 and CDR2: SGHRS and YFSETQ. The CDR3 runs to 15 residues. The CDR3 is CARFRRRDNQETQYF. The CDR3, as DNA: TGCGCCAGATTCCGCCGCCGGGACAACCAAGAGACCCAGTACTTC.

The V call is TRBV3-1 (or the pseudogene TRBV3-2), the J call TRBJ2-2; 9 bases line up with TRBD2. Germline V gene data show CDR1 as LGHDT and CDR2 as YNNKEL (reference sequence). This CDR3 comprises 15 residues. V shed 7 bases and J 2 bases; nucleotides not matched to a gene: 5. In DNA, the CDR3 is TGTGCCAGCAACTCGGGACTAGCAAACACCGGGGAGCTGTTTTTT. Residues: CASNSGLANTGELFF.

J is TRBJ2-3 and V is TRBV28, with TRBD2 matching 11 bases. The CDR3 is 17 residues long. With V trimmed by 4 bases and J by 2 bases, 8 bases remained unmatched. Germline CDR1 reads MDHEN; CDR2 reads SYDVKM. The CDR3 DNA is TGTGCCAGCAGTTCTCCTCCGACTAGCGGGAACACAGATACGCAGTATTTT. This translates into CASSSPPTSGNTDTQYF.

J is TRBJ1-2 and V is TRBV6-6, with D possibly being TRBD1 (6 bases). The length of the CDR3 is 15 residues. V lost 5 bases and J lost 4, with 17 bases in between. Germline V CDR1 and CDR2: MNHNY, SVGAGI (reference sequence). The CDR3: CASSPPPGQRYGYTF. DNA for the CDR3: TGTGCCAGCAGTCCCCCTCCGGGACAACGCTATGGCTACACCTTC.

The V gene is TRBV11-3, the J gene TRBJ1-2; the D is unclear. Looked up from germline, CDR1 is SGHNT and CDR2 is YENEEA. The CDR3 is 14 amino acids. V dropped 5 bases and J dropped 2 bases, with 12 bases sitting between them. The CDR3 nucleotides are TGTGCCAGCAGCGCTAGAGGCGCCAACTATGGCTACACCTTC. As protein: CASSARGANYGYTF. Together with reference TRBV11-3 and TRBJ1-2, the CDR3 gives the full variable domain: EAGVVQSPRYKIIEKKQPVAFWCNPISGHNTLYWYLQNLGQGPELLIRYENEEAVDDSQLPKDRFSAERLKGVDSTLKIQPAELGDSAVYLCASSARGANYGYTFGSGTRLTVV.

The CDR3 coding sequence is TGTGCCAGCAGCCAAGATCGGTCCCGGGGTGGTTTTCGCAATGAGCAGTTCTTC. It yields the protein CASSQDRSRGGFRNEQFF. This chain joins TRBV3-1 (or the pseudogene TRBV3-2) and TRBJ2-1; TRBD2 might be the D (5 bases). CDR3 size: 18 residues. Germline CDR1 and CDR2: LGHDT and YNNKEL (reference sequence). V was shortened by 0 bases and J by 6 bases, with 21 bases between the two germline ends.

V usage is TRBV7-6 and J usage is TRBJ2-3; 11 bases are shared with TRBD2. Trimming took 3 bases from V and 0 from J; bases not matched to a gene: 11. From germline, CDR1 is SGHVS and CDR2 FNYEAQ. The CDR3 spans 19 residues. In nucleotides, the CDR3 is TGTGCCAGCAGCTTGGGACTAGCGGTATTACCCTTTAGCACAGATACGCAGTATTTT. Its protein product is CASSLGLAVLPFSTDTQYF.

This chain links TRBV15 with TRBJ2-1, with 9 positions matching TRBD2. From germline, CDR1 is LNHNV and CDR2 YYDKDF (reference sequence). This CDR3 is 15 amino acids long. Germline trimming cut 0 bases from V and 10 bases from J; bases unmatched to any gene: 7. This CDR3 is CATSRDWVSGREQFF. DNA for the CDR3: TGTGCCACCAGCAGAGATTGGGTTAGCGGGAGAGAGCAGTTCTTC.

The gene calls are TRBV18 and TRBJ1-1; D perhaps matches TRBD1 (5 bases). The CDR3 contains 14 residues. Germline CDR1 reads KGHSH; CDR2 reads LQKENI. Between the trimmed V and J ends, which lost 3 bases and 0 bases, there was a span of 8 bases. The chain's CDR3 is CASSPTVMNTEAFF. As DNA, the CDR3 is TGTGCCAGCTCACCGACAGTCATGAACACTGAAGCTTTCTTT. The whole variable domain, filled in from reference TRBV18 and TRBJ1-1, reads NAGVMQNPRHLVRRRGQEARLRCSPMKGHSHVYWYRQLPEEGLKFMVYLQKENIIDESGMPKERFSAEFPKEGPSILRIQQVVRGDSAAYFCASSPTVMNTEAFFGQGTRLTVV.

The CDR3 nucleotides are TGTGCCAGCCATCCACTGACTAGCAACTCCTACAATGAGCAGTTCTTC. It is translated as CASHPLTSNSYNEQFF. The chain joins TRBV11-2 to TRBJ2-1, with TRBD2 matching over 7 bases. Germline assignment: CDR1 SGHAT and CDR2 FQNNGV. There are 16 residues in the CDR3. Unmatched junction bases numbered 10, after V lost 8 bases and J lost 0 bases.